This T cell receptor beta chain was found in a study of T-cell reconstitution after alpha-beta-depleted transplantation in children. A note on this clonotype: The junction and the germline gene differ at one end; a read error may be behind it.

Using unique molecular identifiers, the investigators prepared the TCRbeta library. TCRdb processed the PCR reads anew with MiXCR; each CDR3 protein has one entry. This sample has about 690,000 distinct CDR3 sequences, with around a sixth found just once. CDR1 and CDR2 from the germline V gene are DFQATT and SNEGSKA (reference sequence). The CDR3 has 14 amino acids. This clonotype was sampled from a human donor who donated a stem cell graft to a child with acute myeloid leukemia. V is TRBV20-1 and J is TRBJ2-2, with D unclear. The starting material was PBMCs from the stem cell graft donor, obtained from the stem cell graft. CDR3 protein: CGARVGAGTGELFF. CDR3 in DNA: TGCGGTGCTAGGGTTGGTGCCGGCACCGGGGAGCTGTTTTTT.